This passage covers 10 T cell receptor beta chains from one sample sequenced in a study of CD8 T cells in Susac syndrome. Reverse transcription of about 0.45 to 1 ug RNA was carried out with random hexamers. TCRdb used MiXCR to reprocess the immunoSEQ multiplex PCR reads, holding one entry per CDR3 protein. The table includes 50,000 to 55,000 distinct CDR3 sequences, just under 95% detected once. Sequenced: CD8+ T cells from PBMCs. The receptor set was obtained from a human donor with Susac syndrome.

The chain employs TRBV27 and TRBJ1-1; D unresolved. This CDR3 is built from 15 residues. The ends were cut back, 7 bases at V and 5 bases at J, with 20 bases in the middle. Germline V gene data show CDR1 as MNHEY and CDR2 as SMNVEV (reference sequence). The CDR3 nucleotides read TGTGCCAGCACCTCAGCCAGGAGCGCTAAGACTGAAGCTTTCTTT. The encoded protein is CASTSARSAKTEAFF.

The chain carries TRBV2 and TRBJ2-1, with D possibly being TRBD1 (5 bases). This CDR3 region has 13 residues. Germline V gene lookup returns CDR1 SNHLY and CDR2 FYNNEI. V was clipped by 11 bases and J by 0 bases, with 11 bases between them. The CDR3, as DNA: TGTGCCTTCGGCAGGGCCTCCTACAATGAGCAGTTCTTC. Protein: CAFGRASYNEQFF.

V usage is TRBV20-1 and J usage is TRBJ2-5; 11 bases align to TRBD2. Germline assignment: CDR1 DFQATT and CDR2 SNEGSKA (reference sequence). V dropped 4 bases and J dropped 5; count of bases not matched to a gene: 9. CDR3 size: 15 residues. The CDR3 reads CSATGSGGVGETQYF. In nucleotides, the CDR3 is TGCAGTGCTACCGGTAGCGGGGGGGTCGGGGAGACCCAGTACTTC.

The chain combines TRBV3-1 with TRBJ2-4; no definite D call. Germline V gene lookup returns CDR1 LGHDT and CDR2 YNNKEL (reference sequence). V dropped 3 bases and J dropped 2 bases, with 11 bases sitting between them. The CDR3 totals 15 residues. The CDR3 DNA sequence: TGTGCCAGCAGCCACGCCGGCCAGACCAAAAACATTCAGTACTTC. Protein: CASSHAGQTKNIQYF.

The genes are TRBV7-9 and TRBJ1-2; no firm D call. The V end lost 5 bases, the J end lost 2 bases, and 12 bases lay between the germline ends. This CDR3 is 14 amino acids long. In germline, CDR1 is SEHNR, CDR2 FQNEAQ (reference sequence). CDR3 in amino acids: CASSGGRRNYGYTF. The CDR3 DNA follows: TGTGCCAGCAGCGGTGGCAGGAGGAACTATGGCTACACCTTC.

CDR3 nucleotide sequence: TGTGCCAGCAGCCAAGAGGTCGGGACAGGATTGTACTCTGGAAACACCATATATTTT. It encodes CASSQEVGTGLYSGNTIYF. The chain couples TRBV14 to TRBJ1-3; the match to TRBD1 covers 8 bases. In germline, CDR1 is SGHDN, CDR2 FVKESK. Trimming took 0 bases from V and 0 from J; bases not matched to a gene: 10. The CDR3 has 19 amino acids.

The gene calls are TRBV12-3 or TRBV12-4 and TRBJ2-5; a weak D match, TRBD2 (6 bases). There are 15 residues in the CDR3. Trimming left V 0 bases short and J 2 bases short, with 10 bases between. The CDR3 sequence is CASSLALAGQETQYF. In DNA form, the CDR3 reads TGTGCCAGCAGTTTAGCGCTGGCGGGGCAAGAGACCCAGTACTTC.

The V and J genes are TRBV29-1 and TRBJ2-7; 8 nucleotides align to TRBD2. The CDR3 extends over 15 amino acids. Unmatched junction bases numbered 18, after V lost 7 bases and J lost 7 bases. Per germline, CDR1 SQVTM and CDR2 ANQGSEA. The CDR3 protein is CSAYPSDSGAREQYF. Here the CDR3 DNA reads TGCAGCGCTTACCCGTCGGATAGCGGGGCGAGGGAGCAGTACTTC.

This clonotype came up once. The chain couples TRBV27 to TRBJ1-1, with D possibly TRBD1 on 6 matching bases. The CDR3 covers 13 residues. V gave up 6 bases and J gave up 7 bases, with 15 bases separating them. Germline CDR1 and CDR2: MNHEY and SMNVEV (reference sequence). In DNA, the CDR3 is TGTGCCAGCAGCGAACAGGGAGTCAGTGAAGCTTTCTTT. It is translated as CASSEQGVSEAFF.

The V and J genes are TRBV15 and TRBJ1-2; possibly TRBD1 for D (5 bases). The CDR3 loop spans 14 amino acids. V shed 0 bases and J shed 5 bases, with 10 bases lying between them. Germline lookup yields CDR1 LNHNV and CDR2 YYDKDF (reference sequence). CDR3 sequence (DNA): TGTGCCACCAGCAGAGATCACGGGGGGTATGGCTACACCTTC. It yields the protein CATSRDHGGYGYTF.